This TCR beta chain was captured in a study of blood T cell repertoires in COVID-19. TCRdb keeps only in-frame clones here, not all; method: immunoSEQ multiplex PCR. This sample has around 500,000 clones, with approximately 85% found just once. The germline V gene encodes CDR1 SQVTM and CDR2 ANQGSEA. The ends lost 1 base at V and 10 bases at J; junction bases unmatched: 4. This CDR3 region has 12 residues. The chain couples TRBV29-1 to TRBJ2-1; 7 bases fit TRBD1. Sequenced sample: peripheral blood. The TCR was taken from a human donor in a cohort sampled during active COVID-19. The CDR3 protein is CSVEAGGPEQFF. The DNA of the CDR3 is TGCAGCGTTGAAGCAGGGGGTCCAGAGCAGTTCTTC.